The clone carrying this TCR beta chain was observed a handful of times. The target antigen is unknown. The sample contains more than one DNA sequence encoding this CDR3. Every single donor gave one heparinised blood draw, and these averaged approximately 110 mL. CD45RO/CCR7/CD25/CD127/CD95/CD27 sorting isolated CD4+ naive, central memory, regulatory and stem cell-like memory cells. Sorted populations all exceeded 95% purity. The study reverse transcribed the entire isolated RNA, so it sequenced expressed TCRB transcripts. The repertoire was sequenced with immunoSEQ multiplex PCR; TCRdb's copy has only in-frame clones and lacks some. Of more than 200,000 clones in the sample, more than 15% were seen once. This record comes from a study of beta chain features in type 1 diabetes. Turning to the study itself: Patient and healthy donor groups were alike in age, gender and cell yields.

General study findings and limits: People with Type 1 diabetes carried modestly yet significantly shorter TCRB CDR3s in all four CD4+ subsets.

V was shortened by 7 bases and J by 0 bases, with 10 bases between the two germline ends. Germline V gene sequence: CDR1 SQVTM, CDR2 ANQGSEA. The length of the CDR3 is 13 residues. The sequence derives from a man aged 25-40 years with type 1 diabetes. The specimen sequenced was naive CD4+ T cells from blood. This rearrangement joins TRBV29-1 to TRBJ2-1; no definite D call. CDR3 protein: CSAAGSSYNEQFF. CDR3 in DNA: TGCAGCGCTGCAGGTAGCTCCTACAATGAGCAGTTCTTC.